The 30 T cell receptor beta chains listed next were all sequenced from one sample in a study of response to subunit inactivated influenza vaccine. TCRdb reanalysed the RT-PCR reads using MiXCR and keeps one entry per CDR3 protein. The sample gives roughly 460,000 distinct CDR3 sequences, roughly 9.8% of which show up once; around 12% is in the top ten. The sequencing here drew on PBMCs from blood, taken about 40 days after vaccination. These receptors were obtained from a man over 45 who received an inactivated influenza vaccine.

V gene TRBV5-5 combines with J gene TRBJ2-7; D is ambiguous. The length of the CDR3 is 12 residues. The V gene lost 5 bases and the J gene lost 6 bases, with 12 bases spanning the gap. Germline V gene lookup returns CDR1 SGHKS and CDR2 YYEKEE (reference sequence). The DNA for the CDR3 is TGTGCCAGCAGTAGGTCTGGAACCGAGCAGTACTTC. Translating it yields CASSRSGTEQYF.

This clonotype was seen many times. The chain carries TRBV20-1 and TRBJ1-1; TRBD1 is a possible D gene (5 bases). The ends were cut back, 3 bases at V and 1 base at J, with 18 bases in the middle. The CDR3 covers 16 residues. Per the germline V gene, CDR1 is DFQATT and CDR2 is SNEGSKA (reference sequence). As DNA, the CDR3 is TGCAGTGCTAGGGATGGGGCACGAGGGTCGAACACTGAAGCTTTCTTT. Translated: CSARDGARGSNTEAFF.

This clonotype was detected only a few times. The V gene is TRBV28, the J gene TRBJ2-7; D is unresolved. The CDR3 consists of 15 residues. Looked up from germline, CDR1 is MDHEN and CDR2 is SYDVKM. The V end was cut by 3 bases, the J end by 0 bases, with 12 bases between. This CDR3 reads CASSLRQIASYEQYF. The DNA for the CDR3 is TGTGCCAGCAGTTTGAGGCAGATAGCCTCCTACGAGCAGTACTTC.

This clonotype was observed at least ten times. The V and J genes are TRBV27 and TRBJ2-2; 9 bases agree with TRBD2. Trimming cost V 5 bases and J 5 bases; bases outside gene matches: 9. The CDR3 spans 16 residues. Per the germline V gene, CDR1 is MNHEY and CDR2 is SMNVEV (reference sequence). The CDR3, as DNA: TGTGCCAGCAGTCTAATTAGCGGGAGTGGAACCGGGGAGCTGTTTTTT. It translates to CASSLISGSGTGELFF.

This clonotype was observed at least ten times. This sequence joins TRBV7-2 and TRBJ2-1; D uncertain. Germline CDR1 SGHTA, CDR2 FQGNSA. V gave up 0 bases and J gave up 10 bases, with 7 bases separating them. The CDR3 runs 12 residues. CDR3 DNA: TGTGCCAGCAGCTTAGCCCCCTTGGAGCAGTTCTTC. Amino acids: CASSLAPLEQFF.

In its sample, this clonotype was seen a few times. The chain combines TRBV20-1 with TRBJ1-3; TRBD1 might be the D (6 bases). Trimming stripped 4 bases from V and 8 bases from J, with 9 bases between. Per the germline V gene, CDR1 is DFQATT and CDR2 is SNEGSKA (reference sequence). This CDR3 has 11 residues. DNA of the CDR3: TGCAGTGCTAAGGGGGGGTACACCATATATTTT. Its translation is CSAKGGYTIYF.

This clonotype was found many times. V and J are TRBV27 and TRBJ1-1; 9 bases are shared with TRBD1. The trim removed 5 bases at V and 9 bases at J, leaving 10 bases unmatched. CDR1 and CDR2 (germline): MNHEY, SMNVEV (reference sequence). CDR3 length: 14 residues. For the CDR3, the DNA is TGTGCCAGCAGTCCTTCACCGGGACAGGGAAAAGCTTTCTTT. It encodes CASSPSPGQGKAFF.

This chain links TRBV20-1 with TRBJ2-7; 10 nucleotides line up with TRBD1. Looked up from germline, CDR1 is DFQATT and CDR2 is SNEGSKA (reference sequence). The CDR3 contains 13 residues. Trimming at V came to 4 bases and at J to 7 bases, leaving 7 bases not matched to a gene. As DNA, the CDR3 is TGCAGTGCTACCGGGACAGGGGCGGGGGAGCAGTACTTC. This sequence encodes CSATGTGAGEQYF.

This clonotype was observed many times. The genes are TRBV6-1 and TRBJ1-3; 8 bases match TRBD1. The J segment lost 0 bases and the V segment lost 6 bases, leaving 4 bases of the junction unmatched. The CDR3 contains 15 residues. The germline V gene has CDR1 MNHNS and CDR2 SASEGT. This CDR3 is CASSTRGLSGNTIYF. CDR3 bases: TGTGCCAGCAGCACCAGGGGGCTCTCTGGAAACACCATATATTTT.

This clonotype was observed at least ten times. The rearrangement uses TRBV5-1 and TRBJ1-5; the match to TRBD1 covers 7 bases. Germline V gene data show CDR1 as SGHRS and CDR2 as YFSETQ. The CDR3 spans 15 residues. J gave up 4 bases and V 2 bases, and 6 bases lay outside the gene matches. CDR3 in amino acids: CASSFSGQLNQPQHF. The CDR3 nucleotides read TGCGCCAGCAGCTTCTCGGGACAGCTTAATCAGCCCCAGCATTTT.

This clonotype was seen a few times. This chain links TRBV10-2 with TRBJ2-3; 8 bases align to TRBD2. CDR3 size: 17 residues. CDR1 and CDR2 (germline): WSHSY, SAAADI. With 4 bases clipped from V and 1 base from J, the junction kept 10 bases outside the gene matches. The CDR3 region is CASSVSSGGPRTDTQYF. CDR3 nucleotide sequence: TGCGCCAGCAGTGTATCTTCGGGGGGGCCCCGCACAGATACGCAGTATTTT.

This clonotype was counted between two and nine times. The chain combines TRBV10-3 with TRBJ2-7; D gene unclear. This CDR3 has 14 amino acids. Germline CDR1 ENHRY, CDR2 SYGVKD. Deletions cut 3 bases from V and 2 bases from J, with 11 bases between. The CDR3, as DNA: TGTGCCATCAGTGAATCCGGACGGGCCTACGAGCAGTACTTC. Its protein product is CAISESGRAYEQYF.

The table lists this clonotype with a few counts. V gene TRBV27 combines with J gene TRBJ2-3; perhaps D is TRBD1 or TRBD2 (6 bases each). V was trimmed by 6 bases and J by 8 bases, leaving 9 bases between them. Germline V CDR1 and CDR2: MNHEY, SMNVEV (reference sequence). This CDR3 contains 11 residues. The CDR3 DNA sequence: TGTGCCAGCAGGAAGGGGGGTACGCAGTATTTT. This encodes CASRKGGTQYF.

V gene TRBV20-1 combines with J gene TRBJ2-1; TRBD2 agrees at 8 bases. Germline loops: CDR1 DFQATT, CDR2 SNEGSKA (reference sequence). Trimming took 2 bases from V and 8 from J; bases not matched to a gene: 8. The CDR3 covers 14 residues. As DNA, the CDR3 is TGCAGTGCTAGAAAGGCGGGGGGTCGTGATGAGCAGTTCTTC. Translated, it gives CSARKAGGRDEQFF.

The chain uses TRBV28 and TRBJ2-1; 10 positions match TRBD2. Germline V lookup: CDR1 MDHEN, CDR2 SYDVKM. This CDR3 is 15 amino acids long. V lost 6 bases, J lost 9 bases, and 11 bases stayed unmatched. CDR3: CASRGAGGPKFEQFF. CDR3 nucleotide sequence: TGTGCCAGCAGAGGAGCGGGAGGGCCCAAGTTTGAGCAGTTCTTC.

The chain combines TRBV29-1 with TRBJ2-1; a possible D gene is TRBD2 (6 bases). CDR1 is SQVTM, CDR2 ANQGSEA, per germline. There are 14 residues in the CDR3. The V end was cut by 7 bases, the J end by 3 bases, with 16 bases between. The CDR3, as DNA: TGCAGCGGACTACCGGGACTTTACTACAATGAGCAGTTCTTC. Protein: CSGLPGLYYNEQFF.

The DNA of the CDR3 is TGTGCCAGCAGCTTAGATTACAGGCCCCTCCACTTT. The encoded protein is CASSLDYRPLHF. The chain links TRBV7-2 to TRBJ1-6; D may be TRBD1 (5 bases). The CDR3 has 12 amino acids. The germline V gene has CDR1 SGHTA and CDR2 FQGNSA. Trimming pared 1 base from V and 13 bases from J, leaving 8 bases between.

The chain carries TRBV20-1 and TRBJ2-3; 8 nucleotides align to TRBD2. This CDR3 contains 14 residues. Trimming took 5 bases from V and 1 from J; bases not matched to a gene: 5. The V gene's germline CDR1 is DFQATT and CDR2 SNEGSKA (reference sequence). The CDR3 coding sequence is TGCAGTGCTCACCTGACTAGCGGCACAGATACGCAGTATTTT. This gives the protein CSAHLTSGTDTQYF.

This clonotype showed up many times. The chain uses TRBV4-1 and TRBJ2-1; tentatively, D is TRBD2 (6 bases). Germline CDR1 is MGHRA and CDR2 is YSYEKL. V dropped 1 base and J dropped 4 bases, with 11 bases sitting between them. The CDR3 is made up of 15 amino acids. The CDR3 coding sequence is TGCGCCAGCAGCCAAGCGGCGGGGCCTTACAATGAGCAGTTCTTC. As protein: CASSQAAGPYNEQFF.

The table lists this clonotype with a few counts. The CDR3 region has the DNA TGCAGTGGGGGGAAGGAGGGCCAAGAGACCCAGTACTTC. It yields the protein CSGGKEGQETQYF. The chain couples TRBV20-1 to TRBJ2-5; D is perhaps TRBD2 (6 bases). Germline V gene data show CDR1 as DFQATT and CDR2 as SNEGSKA (reference sequence). The CDR3 is 13 residues long. V shed 7 bases and J shed 1 base, with 13 bases lying between them.

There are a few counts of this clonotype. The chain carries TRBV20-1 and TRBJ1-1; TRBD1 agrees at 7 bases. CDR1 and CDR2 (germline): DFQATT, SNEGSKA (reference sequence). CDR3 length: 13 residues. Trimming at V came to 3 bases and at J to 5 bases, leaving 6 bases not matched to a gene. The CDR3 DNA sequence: TGCAGTGCTAGCAAGGGGGCGAGAACTGAAGCTTTCTTT. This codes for CSASKGARTEAFF.

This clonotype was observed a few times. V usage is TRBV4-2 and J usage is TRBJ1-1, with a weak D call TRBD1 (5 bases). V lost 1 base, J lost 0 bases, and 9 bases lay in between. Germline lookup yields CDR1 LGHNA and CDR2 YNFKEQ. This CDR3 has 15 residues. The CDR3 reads CASSQVQEMNTEAFF. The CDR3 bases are TGTGCCAGCAGCCAAGTACAGGAAATGAACACTGAAGCTTTCTTT.

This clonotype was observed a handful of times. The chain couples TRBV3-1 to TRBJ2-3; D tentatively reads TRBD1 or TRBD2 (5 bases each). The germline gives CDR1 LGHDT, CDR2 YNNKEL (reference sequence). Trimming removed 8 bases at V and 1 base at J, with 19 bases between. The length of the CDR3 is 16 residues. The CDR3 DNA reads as TGTGCCAGCGCCCAAGGGCTGAGGGGACGCACAGATACGCAGTATTTT. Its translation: CASAQGLRGRTDTQYF.

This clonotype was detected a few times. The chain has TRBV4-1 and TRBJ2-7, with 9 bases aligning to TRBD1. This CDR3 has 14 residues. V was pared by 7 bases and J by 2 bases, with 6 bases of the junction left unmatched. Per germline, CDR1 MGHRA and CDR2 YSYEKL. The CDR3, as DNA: TGCGCCAGCACCTTTGGGACAGGGCCCTACGAGCAGTACTTC. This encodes CASTFGTGPYEQYF.

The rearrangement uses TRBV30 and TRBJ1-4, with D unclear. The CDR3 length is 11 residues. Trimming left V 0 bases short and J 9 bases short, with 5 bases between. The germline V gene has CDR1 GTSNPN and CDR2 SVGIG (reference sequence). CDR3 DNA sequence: TGTGCCTGGAGTGTACTAAAAAAACTGTTTTTT. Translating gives CAWSVLKKLFF.

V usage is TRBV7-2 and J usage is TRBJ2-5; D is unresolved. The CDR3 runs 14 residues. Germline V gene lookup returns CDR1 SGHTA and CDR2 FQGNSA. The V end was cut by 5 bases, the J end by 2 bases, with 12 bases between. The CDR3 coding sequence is TGTGCCAGCAGCCATCAAACGGGTCAAGAGACCCAGTACTTC. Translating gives CASSHQTGQETQYF.

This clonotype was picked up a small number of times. For the CDR3, the DNA is TGTGCCAGCAGCTCGGGACAGGACTTCGATACGCAGTATTTT. This codes for CASSSGQDFDTQYF. The V gene is TRBV7-6, the J gene TRBJ2-3, with 8 positions matching TRBD1. The CDR3 is made up of 14 amino acids. Germline V CDR1 and CDR2: SGHVS, FNYEAQ. V gave up 4 bases and J gave up 6 bases; unmatched junction bases: 6.

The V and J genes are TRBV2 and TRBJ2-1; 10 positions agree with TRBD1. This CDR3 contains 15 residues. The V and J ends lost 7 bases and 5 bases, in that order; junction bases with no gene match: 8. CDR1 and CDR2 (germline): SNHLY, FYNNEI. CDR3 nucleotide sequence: TGTGCCAGCAAACGCGGGACAGGGGCACACAATGAGCAGTTCTTC. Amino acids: CASKRGTGAHNEQFF.

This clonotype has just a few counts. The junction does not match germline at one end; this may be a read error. The CDR3 DNA reads TGTGCCAGCAGTTTCCCAGCCCTTGGTGGGGGCCGTGACACAGATACGCAGGATTTT. It is translated as CASSFPALGGGRDTDTQDF. This chain uses TRBV28 with TRBJ2-3; D may be TRBD1 (6 bases). The CDR3 sequence is 19 residues long. The germline V gene has CDR1 MDHEN and CDR2 SYDVKM.

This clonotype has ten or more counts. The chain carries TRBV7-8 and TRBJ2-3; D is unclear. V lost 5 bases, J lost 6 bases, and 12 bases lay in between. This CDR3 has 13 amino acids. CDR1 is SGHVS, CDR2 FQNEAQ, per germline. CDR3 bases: TGTGCCAGCAGCCCAAGAGTTGGCGATACGCAGTATTTT. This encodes CASSPRVGDTQYF.